A selection of T cell receptor beta chains follows, all from one sample in a study of CD8+ T cells in alopecia areata. TCRdb's table, derived via immunoSEQ multiplex PCR, lists solely in-frame clones and lacks some. The repertoire holds 100,000 to 120,000 clones, with under 60% as singletons. Sequencing input: NKG2D-low CD8+ T cells sorted from blood. The receptors derive from a human donor with alopecia areata. Both conserved end residues are trimmed from each CDR3. Size values are once, few and many counts, or a class for expanded clones, and some rows have none.

v_call: TRBV7-7
clone_size: -
j_call: TRBJ2-3
cdr3_aa: ASSLGRGRTDTQY

v_call: TRBV5-1
clone_size: -
j_call: TRBJ2-1
cdr3_aa: ASTWDSSYNEQF

v_call: TRBV19
clone_size: -
j_call: TRBJ2-7
cdr3_aa: ASSIAGDLAYEQY

v_call: TRBV29-1
clone_size: -
j_call: TRBJ1-4
cdr3_aa: SVGTNEKLF

v_call: TRBV14
clone_size: -
j_call: TRBJ1-4
cdr3_aa: ASSQFGGFDEKLF

v_call: TRBV9
clone_size: -
j_call: TRBJ2-1
cdr3_aa: ASSSGDSYNEQF

v_call: TRBV7-3
clone_size: -
j_call: TRBJ2-3
cdr3_aa: ASGNSGYTDTQY

v_call: TRBV27
clone_size: -
j_call: TRBJ1-2
cdr3_aa: ASRTVEEVV

v_call: TRBV13
clone_size: -
j_call: TRBJ1-2
cdr3_aa: ASSNGQGGYT

v_call: TRBV2
clone_size: -
j_call: TRBJ2-5
cdr3_aa: ASSEYRDQETQY

v_call: TRBV27
clone_size: few
j_call: TRBJ2-1
cdr3_aa: ASMVLGLAGHEQF

v_call: TRBV7-9
clone_size: -
j_call: TRBJ2-7
cdr3_aa: ASSTGNYEQY

v_call: TRBV28
clone_size: -
j_call: TRBJ2-3
cdr3_aa: AIQAATDTQY

v_call: TRBV2
clone_size: -
j_call: TRBJ2-1
cdr3_aa: AGNLPGGRGGNNEQF

v_call: TRBV6-6
clone_size: once
j_call: TRBJ1-2
cdr3_aa: ASTDSSYGYT

v_call: TRBV9
clone_size: -
j_call: TRBJ2-7
cdr3_aa: ASSVAASGGYEQY

v_call: TRBV7-9
clone_size: few
j_call: TRBJ1-2
cdr3_aa: ASSLSGPGLGYT

v_call: TRBV7-9
clone_size: -
j_call: TRBJ2-1
cdr3_aa: ASRGTSPPSPV

v_call: TRBV29-1
clone_size: few
j_call: TRBJ2-1
cdr3_aa: SVEGTSGRNEQF

v_call: TRBV28
clone_size: -
j_call: TRBJ2-5
cdr3_aa: ATLSGRFETQY

v_call: TRBV2
clone_size: -
j_call: TRBJ2-5
cdr3_aa: ASNVPRTGGSLQETQY

v_call: TRBV25-1
clone_size: -
j_call: TRBJ2-7
cdr3_aa: ASSESMTDRN

v_call: TRBV29-1
clone_size: -
j_call: TRBJ1-1
cdr3_aa: SVEGRVDTEAF

v_call: TRBV28
clone_size: once
j_call: TRBJ2-5
cdr3_aa: ASRPPGLAGVETQY

v_call: TRBV6-5
clone_size: -
j_call: TRBJ2-3
cdr3_aa: ASRMGSTDTQY

v_call: TRBV29-1
clone_size: -
j_call: TRBJ2-1
cdr3_aa: SVGIGQF

v_call: TRBV6-6
clone_size: once
j_call: TRBJ2-7
cdr3_aa: ASRQLAGQAEQY

v_call: TRBV14
clone_size: few
j_call: TRBJ1-1
cdr3_aa: ASSQDRQGKWSTEAF

v_call: TRBV9
clone_size: -
j_call: TRBJ2-1
cdr3_aa: ASSPSGGVRNEQF